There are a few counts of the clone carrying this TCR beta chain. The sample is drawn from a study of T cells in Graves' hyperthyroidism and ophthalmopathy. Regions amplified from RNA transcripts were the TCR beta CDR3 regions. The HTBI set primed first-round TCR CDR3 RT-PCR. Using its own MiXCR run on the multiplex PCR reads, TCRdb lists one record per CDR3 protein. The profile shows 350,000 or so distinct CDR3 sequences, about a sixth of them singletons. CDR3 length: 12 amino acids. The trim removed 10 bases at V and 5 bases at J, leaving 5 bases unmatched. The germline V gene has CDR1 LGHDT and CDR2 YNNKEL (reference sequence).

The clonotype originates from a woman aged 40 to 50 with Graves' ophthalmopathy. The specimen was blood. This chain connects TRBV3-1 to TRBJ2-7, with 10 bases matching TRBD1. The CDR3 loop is CATGQGFHEQYF. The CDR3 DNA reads TGTGCCACGGGACAGGGGTTCCACGAGCAGTACTTC.